This TCR beta chain was captured in a study of T cell changes during pregnancy in multiple sclerosis. The protocol was immunoSEQ multiplex PCR, while the TCRdb copy is restricted to in-frame clones and leaves out a portion. This sample has 66,000 or so clones, with just under 90% found just once. Per the germline V gene, CDR1 is SEHNR and CDR2 is FQNEAQ (reference sequence). The ends were cut back, 5 bases at V and 5 bases at J, with 15 bases in the middle. There are 14 residues in the CDR3. The sample in question was peripheral blood, obtained in the first trimester of pregnancy. The source is a female donor in good health, enrolled as a control in a pregnancy study. This chain connects TRBV7-9 to TRBJ1-2; tentatively, D is TRBD1 (6 bases). CDR3 nucleotides: TGTGCCAGCAGCCGGATGCGGACAGATTATGGCTACACCTTC. Protein sequence: CASSRMRTDYGYTF.